One and the same sample provided the 20 T cell receptor beta chains below, sequenced in a study of OX40 agonist ivuxolimab in advanced cancers. The protocol was immunoSEQ multiplex PCR, while the TCRdb copy is restricted to in-frame clones and leaves out a portion. The repertoire has about 99,000 clones, roughly nine tenths of them found once; the top ten carry less than 0.4%. This specimen was CD4+ or CD8+ T cells sorted from blood, taken in a trial of the OX40 agonist ivuxolimab. The source is an adult with an advanced solid tumor such as melanoma, head and neck, liver or kidney cancer.

The rearrangement uses TRBV28 and TRBJ1-1; 8 nucleotides match TRBD1. J lost 0 bases, V lost 4 bases, and 4 bases had no gene match. Per germline, CDR1 MDHEN and CDR2 SYDVKM. The CDR3 extends over 15 amino acids. Here the CDR3 reads CASSYLGQVNTEAFF. In nucleotides, the CDR3 is TGTGCCAGCAGTTACCTGGGACAGGTGAACACTGAAGCTTTCTTT.

This rearrangement joins TRBV2 to TRBJ2-5, with 7 positions matching TRBD1. Per the germline V gene, CDR1 is SNHLY and CDR2 is FYNNEI. This CDR3 has 14 amino acids. V lost 6 bases and J lost 5; bases outside the gene matches: 9. CDR3 nucleotide sequence: TGTGCCAGCAGGGCCGACAGGGTCGGGGAGACCCAGTACTTC. Encoded protein: CASRADRVGETQYF.

The CDR3 DNA is TGTGCCAGCAGCGCCCGGAGGGGCGGAAACACCATATATTTT. It specifies CASSARRGGNTIYF. The chain recombines TRBV5-5 with TRBJ1-3; TRBD1 might be the D (5 bases). V lost 4 bases, J lost 4 bases, and 12 bases lay in between. Germline V gene data show CDR1 as SGHKS and CDR2 as YYEKEE (reference sequence). The CDR3 has 14 residues. Full variable domain (rest looked up from reference TRBV5-5 and TRBJ1-3): DAGVTQSPTHLIKTRGQQVTLRCSPISGHKSVSWYQQVLGQGPQFIFQYYEKEERGRGNFPDRFSARQFPNYSSELNVNALLLGDSALYLCASSARRGGNTIYFGEGSWLTVV.

The chain has TRBV28 and TRBJ2-5; D perhaps matches TRBD2 (6 bases). Per germline, CDR1 MDHEN and CDR2 SYDVKM. The germline V and J ends were trimmed by 6 bases and 5 bases, with 13 bases remaining between them. The CDR3 is 13 amino acids. DNA of the CDR3: TGTGCCAGCAGACGGGAGAGGCAGGAGACCCAGTACTTC. This translates into CASRRERQETQYF.

This chain uses TRBV4-1 with TRBJ2-7; TRBD2 aligns across 7 bases. The germline CDR1 and CDR2 sequences are MGHRA and YSYEKL. V dropped 3 bases and J dropped 2; count of bases not matched to a gene: 13. The CDR3 contains 17 residues. The chain's CDR3 is CASSQTEQGGPPYEQYF. Here the CDR3 DNA reads TGCGCCAGCAGCCAGACCGAGCAGGGAGGGCCCCCCTACGAGCAGTACTTC.

In its sample, this clone was seen once. The chain employs TRBV5-1 and TRBJ2-5; no reliable D call. Germline CDR1 reads SGHRS; CDR2 reads YFSETQ. The CDR3 contains 13 residues. With 2 bases removed from V and 4 bases from J, the gap between germline ends came to 9 bases. DNA for the CDR3: TGCGCCAGCAGCTTTAGAGGTTCAGAGACCCAGTACTTC. It encodes CASSFRGSETQYF.

In DNA, the CDR3 is TGCAGCTTCGGCTCCAATGAGCAGTTCTTC. This gives the protein CSFGSNEQFF. The genes are TRBV29-1 and TRBJ2-1; D gene ambiguous. V was cut by 8 bases and J by 6 bases, with 8 bases left in between. Germline V gene lookup returns CDR1 SQVTM and CDR2 ANQGSEA. The CDR3 runs to 10 residues.

The genes are TRBV28 and TRBJ2-2, with D unclear. Germline V gives CDR1 MDHEN, CDR2 SYDVKM. V was clipped by 7 bases and J by 4 bases, with 10 bases between them. This CDR3 region has 13 residues. CDR3 nucleotide sequence: TGTGCCAGCATGGAATGGGGCACCGGGGAGCTGTTTTTT. It specifies CASMEWGTGELFF.

The chain links TRBV19 to TRBJ2-2; 9 bases agree with TRBD2. V lost 3 bases to trimming and J lost 5 bases; unmatched junction nucleotides: 7. CDR1 LNHDA and CDR2 SQIVND come from the germline V gene (reference sequence). This CDR3 has 16 residues. The CDR3 region is CASSILAGGPTGELFF. The CDR3, as DNA: TGTGCCAGTAGTATTTTGGCGGGAGGGCCTACCGGGGAGCTGTTTTTT.

The chain links TRBV6-5 to TRBJ2-3; no firm D call. The CDR3 covers 13 residues. V lost 2 bases and J lost 5, with 8 bases in between. Germline values: CDR1 MNHEY, CDR2 SVGAGI. DNA for the CDR3: TGTGCCAGCAGTTACAGGGCTCGAGATACGCAGTATTTT. Translation: CASSYRARDTQYF.

This clone was counted only a few times. The V call is TRBV18, the J call TRBJ1-1, with D perhaps TRBD1 (5 bases). This CDR3 has 13 residues. Trimming stripped 6 bases from V and 5 bases from J, with 13 bases between. Germline V gives CDR1 KGHSH, CDR2 LQKENI. CDR3 region: CASSAGLGTEAFF. DNA for the CDR3: TGTGCCAGCTCGGCAGGGTTAGGTACTGAAGCTTTCTTT. Full variable domain (remainder filled in from reference TRBV18 and TRBJ1-1): NAGVMQNPRHLVRRRGQEARLRCSPMKGHSHVYWYRQLPEEGLKFMVYLQKENIIDESGMPKERFSAEFPKEGPSILRIQQVVRGDSAAYFCASSAGLGTEAFFGQGTRLTVV.

The chain links TRBV11-2 to TRBJ1-3; D not certain. The germline V gene has CDR1 SGHAT and CDR2 FQNNGV. The V gene lost 5 bases and the J gene lost 0 bases, with 14 bases spanning the gap. This CDR3 is built from 16 residues. The DNA for the CDR3 is TGTGCCAGCAGCCCTCAGCTGAGCGCCTCTGGAAACACCATATATTTT. Translation gives CASSPQLSASGNTIYF.

This chain links TRBV7-8 with TRBJ1-5; D not certain. This CDR3 spans 12 amino acids. The germline V gene encodes CDR1 SGHVS and CDR2 FQNEAQ. V was cut by 4 bases and J by 6 bases, with 7 bases left in between. DNA for the CDR3: TGTGCCAGCAGCTACCTCGGTCAGCCCCAGCATTTT. Protein: CASSYLGQPQHF.

The chain joins TRBV19 to TRBJ1-5; the match to TRBD1 covers 7 bases. With V trimmed by 6 bases and J by 5 bases, 13 bases remained unmatched. This CDR3 has 16 residues. Germline values: CDR1 LNHDA, CDR2 SQIVND (reference sequence). CDR3 in DNA: TGTGCCAGTAGCGTTGGGGCAGGGGGATCTTATCAGCCCCAGCATTTT. This translates into CASSVGAGGSYQPQHF.

This clone came up once. The chain employs TRBV5-4 and TRBJ2-2, with D unresolved. The V gene's germline CDR1 is SGHNT and CDR2 YYREEE (reference sequence). CDR3 length equals 11 residues. V lost 4 bases and J 7 bases, leaving 5 bases between the germline ends. The CDR3 DNA is TGTGCCAGCAGCCGCATCGGGGAGCTGTTTTTT. Amino acids: CASSRIGELFF.

The V and J genes are TRBV9 and TRBJ2-1; D is perhaps TRBD1 or TRBD2 (5 bases each). V lost 0 bases and J lost 4, with 14 bases in between. This CDR3 has 16 amino acids. Germline V gene data show CDR1 as SGDLS and CDR2 as YYNGEE. Written as DNA, the CDR3 is TGTGCCAGCAGCGTAGATGGGGGTATGGGATACAATGAGCAGTTCTTC. As protein: CASSVDGGMGYNEQFF.

In DNA, the CDR3 is TGCGCCAGCAGCTTGGGGTTCGGGGACGGAGGGGATACGCAGTATTTT. Its protein is CASSLGFGDGGDTQYF. This chain uses TRBV5-1 with TRBJ2-3; possible D gene TRBD2, 6 bases. CDR3 length equals 16 residues. V was trimmed by 0 bases and J by 6 bases, leaving 17 bases between them. Germline values: CDR1 SGHRS, CDR2 YFSETQ.

CDR3 sequence: CASSPLGRGAYEQYF. In nucleotides, the CDR3 is TGCGCCAGCAGCCCGCTGGGGCGGGGGGCCTACGAGCAGTACTTC. The chain combines TRBV5-1 with TRBJ2-7; 8 bases map to TRBD2. The trim removed 4 bases at V and 2 bases at J, leaving 8 bases unmatched. The V gene's germline CDR1 is SGHRS and CDR2 YFSETQ. CDR3 size: 15 residues.

The chain carries TRBV6-5 and TRBJ2-3; perhaps TRBD2 as D (6 bases). This CDR3 contains 14 residues. CDR1 is MNHEY, CDR2 SVGAGI, per germline. V was cut by 6 bases and J by 2 bases, with 12 bases left in between. The CDR3 sequence is CASSAGGYTDTQYF. CDR3 DNA: TGTGCCAGCAGCGCTGGAGGGTACACAGATACGCAGTATTTT.

The chain uses TRBV19 and TRBJ1-5; D uncertain. CDR3 length equals 14 residues. V dropped 11 bases and J dropped 0 bases, with 14 bases sitting between them. The germline gives CDR1 LNHDA, CDR2 SQIVND (reference sequence). CDR3 residues: CASWMGYSNQPQHF. CDR3 DNA sequence: TGTGCCTCATGGATGGGATATAGCAATCAGCCCCAGCATTTT.